This TCR beta chain was obtained from a study of radiotherapy plus CTLA-4 blockade in lung cancer. Study results and limitations: In blood, TCR clones derived from the tumor expanded after radiotherapy plus ipilimumab. Interferon-beta, together with early blood T cell clone dynamics, reportedly best predicted response.

Repertoires were generated with immunoSEQ multiplex PCR, while TCRdb's copy carries only in-frame clones and drops some. The repertoire has about 43,000 clones, 65% to 70% of them found once; the top ten carry 20% to 25%. CDR3 length: 16 residues. Germline CDR1 reads SGHRS; CDR2 reads YFSETQ. Trimming removed 4 bases from V and 5 bases from J; junction bases left unmatched: 10. A remark on this clone: Its antigen is still unknown.

This TCR came from a human donor with non-small cell lung cancer who had a partial response to radiotherapy plus ipilimumab. The sequencing used peripheral blood, collected from a patient treated with radiotherapy plus ipilimumab. The chain uses TRBV5-1 and TRBJ2-3; 10 positions match TRBD2. CDR3 protein: CASSPGTSAVGDTQYF. The CDR3 bases are TGCGCCAGCAGCCCTGGGACTAGCGCCGTGGGAGATACGCAGTATTTT.